One sample yielded the 19 T cell receptor beta chains listed below, sequenced in a study of T cell responses to AZD1222 COVID-19 vaccine. Clones were sequenced by immunoSEQ multiplex PCR, and TCRdb holds only the in-frame ones, with some missing. Altogether more than 100,000 clones are present, approximately 92% being singletons, with the ten largest covering 1.9%. The material sequenced was peripheral blood, taken 28 days after the second AZD1222 dose. Receptors were obtained from an adult who received the AZD1222 COVID-19 vaccine.

The gene calls are TRBV18 and TRBJ2-3, with D unresolved. Looked up from germline, CDR1 is KGHSH and CDR2 is LQKENI. Trimming left V 3 bases short and J 5 bases short, with 12 bases between. The CDR3 totals 14 residues. CDR3 coding DNA: TGTGCCAGCTCACCGACACTCATTGGAGATACGCAGTATTTT. Its protein product is CASSPTLIGDTQYF.

The V and J genes are TRBV25-1 and TRBJ1-5; perhaps TRBD1 as D (5 bases). Trimming shortened V by 3 bases and J by 3 bases, and 9 bases separated the two germline ends. Germline-derived CDR1 and CDR2 are MGHDK and SYGVNS. This CDR3 has 14 residues. CDR3 sequence (DNA): TGTGCCAGCAGTGACGACAGATACAATCAGCCCCAGCATTTT. As protein: CASSDDRYNQPQHF.

The DNA of the CDR3 is TGTGCCAGCAGTGATGGGGGGATCTCTGGAAACACCATATATTTT. This encodes CASSDGGISGNTIYF. The J gene is TRBJ1-3, the V gene TRBV2, with D possibly TRBD1 on 5 matching bases. Trimming stripped 3 bases from V and 0 bases from J, with 9 bases between. This CDR3 has 15 residues. Germline V gene sequence: CDR1 SNHLY, CDR2 FYNNEI.

The chain carries TRBV7-9 and TRBJ1-2; a possible D gene is TRBD1 (6 bases). Germline V gives CDR1 SEHNR, CDR2 FQNEAQ (reference sequence). The V end lost 5 bases, the J end lost 0 bases, and 16 bases lay between the germline ends. The CDR3 sequence is 16 residues long. Here the CDR3 reads CASSPGASSSNYGYTF. Here the CDR3 DNA reads TGTGCCAGCAGCCCAGGGGCTTCGAGCTCTAACTATGGCTACACCTTC.

For this clone: One junction end does not reproduce the germline sequence, and a read error may be involved. CDR3 loop: CSARVTGTFIF. The CDR3 region has the DNA TGCAGTGCTAGAGTTACCGGGACGTTCATTTTT. The chain recombines TRBV20-1 with TRBJ1-4; tentatively, D is TRBD1 (5 bases). CDR3 size: 11 residues. Germline assignment: CDR1 DFQATT and CDR2 SNEGSKA (reference sequence).

The gene calls are TRBV2 and TRBJ2-3; possible D gene TRBD2, 5 bases. V lost 6 bases and J lost 4, with 17 bases in between. CDR1 is SNHLY and CDR2 is FYNNEI in the germline V gene. The CDR3 consists of 15 residues. CDR3 DNA sequence: TGTGCCAGCAGCGAACGGAGGCCCCTCCCAGATACGCAGTATTTT. Translated: CASSERRPLPDTQYF.

This chain connects TRBV3-1 (or the pseudogene TRBV3-2) to TRBJ2-7, with 14 bases fitting TRBD2. The V gene's germline CDR1 is LGHDT and CDR2 YNNKEL (reference sequence). V gave up 4 bases and J gave up 7 bases; unmatched junction bases: 9. This CDR3 comprises 16 residues. CDR3 sequence reads: CASSRRTSGRLKEQYV. For the CDR3, the DNA is TGTGCCAGCAGCCGACGGACTAGCGGGAGGCTGAAAGAGCAGTACGTC.

The chain employs TRBV6-6 and TRBJ2-7, with TRBD1 matching 8 bases. This CDR3 spans 15 amino acids. J was trimmed by 2 bases and V by 2 bases; bases with no gene match: 5. From germline, CDR1 is MNHNY and CDR2 SVGAGI (reference sequence). The CDR3 DNA is TGTGCCAGCAGTTACCCGGACAGGGCGCCCTACGAGCAGTACTTC. Its translation: CASSYPDRAPYEQYF.

The CDR3 DNA reads TGTGCCAGTAGATTGAGGTCCGGGGAGCTGTTTTTT. Amino acid sequence: CASRLRSGELFF. This chain links TRBV19 with TRBJ2-2; D not certain. Trimming cost V 6 bases and J 6 bases, with 8 bases left between them. This CDR3 comprises 12 residues. Germline V CDR1 and CDR2: LNHDA, SQIVND (reference sequence).

The rearrangement uses TRBV11-2 and TRBJ1-2; TRBD1 might be the D (5 bases). Germline V gene lookup returns CDR1 SGHAT and CDR2 FQNNGV. Trimming cost V 1 base and J 4 bases, with 10 bases left between them. This CDR3 contains 14 residues. DNA for the CDR3: TGTGCCAGCAGCTTAGGGCAGGGTGGCTATGGCTACACCTTC. Amino acid sequence: CASSLGQGGYGYTF.

In nucleotides, the CDR3 is TGTGCCAGCAGTCTACTAGCGGGGGTTTCCTACAATGAGCAGTTCTTC. Amino acids: CASSLLAGVSYNEQFF. The rearrangement joins TRBV11-2 to TRBJ2-1, with 11 bases identical to TRBD2. CDR3 length equals 16 residues. With 6 bases clipped from V and 1 base from J, the junction kept 5 bases outside the gene matches. From germline, CDR1 is SGHAT and CDR2 FQNNGV.

The rearrangement links TRBV28 to TRBJ1-4; 7 positions match TRBD1. CDR3 length equals 14 residues. V lost 3 bases, J lost 7 bases, and 5 bases stayed unmatched. Germline CDR1 MDHEN, CDR2 SYDVKM. The DNA for the CDR3 is TGTGCCAGCAGTTTCAGGGGGGCTTTTGAAAAACTGTTTTTT. This codes for CASSFRGAFEKLFF.

The chain links TRBV7-2 to TRBJ1-2; possibly TRBD1 for D (6 bases). Germline CDR1 reads SGHTA; CDR2 reads FQGNSA. The ends were cut back, 2 bases at V and 4 bases at J, with 8 bases in the middle. This CDR3 region has 13 residues. The CDR3 DNA reads TGTGCCAGCAGCTTAACAGGGAGCTATGGCTACACCTTC. This translates into CASSLTGSYGYTF.

This rearrangement joins TRBV23-1 to TRBJ1-4; 8 nucleotides match TRBD1. TRBV23-1 is annotated as an ORF whose role is uncertain. CDR3 size: 15 residues. Germline trimming cut 6 bases from V and 8 bases from J; bases unmatched to any gene: 11. The CDR3 region is CASSLDRGGREKLFF. The DNA of the CDR3 is TGCGCCAGCAGCCTAGACAGGGGAGGTAGGGAAAAACTGTTTTTT.

This chain joins TRBV20-1 and TRBJ1-2; D is undetermined. This CDR3 is built from 9 residues. V was shortened by 3 bases and J by 8 bases, with 4 bases between the two germline ends. Germline V gene sequence: CDR1 DFQATT, CDR2 SNEGSKA (reference sequence). The CDR3 DNA reads TGCAGTGCTAGGGGGGGCTACACCTTC. Its translation: CSARGGYTF.

The DNA of the CDR3 is TGTGCCAGCTCACCACCGGGACAGGGGAAGAGCTACACCTTC. Translated: CASSPPGQGKSYTF. The rearrangement uses TRBV18 and TRBJ1-2; 10 bases align to TRBD1. The CDR3 contains 14 residues. The germline gives CDR1 KGHSH, CDR2 LQKENI. With V trimmed by 0 bases and J by 9 bases, 4 bases remained unmatched.

The chain recombines TRBV12-3 or TRBV12-4 with TRBJ1-2, with D perhaps TRBD1 (5 bases). V was trimmed by 2 bases and J by 8 bases, leaving 9 bases between them. This CDR3 has 12 amino acids. The CDR3 loop is CASSLWGDGYTF. CDR3 bases: TGTGCCAGCAGTTTATGGGGCGACGGCTACACCTTC.

V and J are TRBV30 and TRBJ1-3; D may be TRBD1 (5 bases). The germline V and J ends were trimmed by 5 bases and 0 bases, with 14 bases remaining between them. The CDR3 loop spans 15 amino acids. The germline CDR1 and CDR2 sequences are GTSNPN and SVGIG (reference sequence). The CDR3 spells CAWSHGASSGNTIYF. The CDR3 coding sequence is TGTGCCTGGTCCCATGGGGCGAGCTCTGGAAACACCATATATTTT.

This chain joins TRBV5-1 and TRBJ2-1, with TRBD1 as a possible D gene (6 bases). This CDR3 comprises 15 residues. CDR1 and CDR2 from the germline V gene are SGHRS and YFSETQ. Deletions cut 3 bases from V and 8 bases from J, with 18 bases between. Written as DNA, the CDR3 is TGCGCCAGCAGCTGGGGGTATCTTAAGGGGGATGAGCAGTTCTTC. As protein: CASSWGYLKGDEQFF.